The rows below give T cell receptor beta chains drawn from one sample of a study of patients and donors after allogeneic stem cell transplantation. TCRdb used MiXCR to reprocess the RT-PCR reads, holding one entry per CDR3 protein. The table has about 28,000 distinct CDR3 sequences, around 7% seen once. Sample: blood, either unsorted or a sorted T cell fraction (not recorded which). The receptors here all came from a human donor who was either an allogeneic HSCT recipient or a stem cell or donor lymphocyte infusion donor (not recorded which). It is not recorded whose cells these are; they may come from a transplant donor. The CDR3 runs from the conserved cysteine through the conserved F or W. Each record gives: clone size, V gene, J gene, D gene, CDR3 protein, CDR3 DNA. The D gene is left open where the match is weak. Clone sizes are shown as once, few, many, or a class for an expanded clone.

many	TRBV24-1	TRBJ1-5	TRBD1	CATSDPGQGGNQPQHF	TGTGCCACCAGTGACCCGGGACAGGGGGGCAATCAGCCCCAGCATTTT
many	TRBV2	TRBJ2-7	TRBD1	CASAGQGPYEQYF	TGTGCCAGCGCGGGACAGGGTCCCTACGAGCAGTACTTC
few	TRBV28	TRBJ2-1	NA	CASSLFAPGVAVSYNEQFF	TGTGCCAGCAGTTTATTTGCCCCGGGGGTAGCGGTCTCCTACAATGAGCAGTTCTTC
few	TRBV5-4	TRBJ2-4	NA	CASKDKKNIQYF	TGTGCCAGTAAGGACAAAAAAAACATTCAGTACTTC
few	TRBV12-3/TRBV12-4	TRBJ2-5	NA	CASRAQETQYF	TGTGCCAGCAGGGCTCAAGAGACCCAGTACTTC
many	TRBV3-1	TRBJ2-7	TRBD2	CASRSTSGAYEQYF	TGTGCCAGCAGGTCTACTAGCGGGGCTTACGAGCAGTACTTC
many	TRBV12-3/TRBV12-4	TRBJ2-1	NA	CASSSRPYNEQFF	TGTGCCAGCAGTTCCCGACCTTACAATGAGCAGTTCTTC
many	TRBV20-1	TRBJ2-2	NA	CSARDGDYTGELFF	TGCAGTGCTAGAGATGGTGATTATACCGGGGAGCTGTTTTTT
many	TRBV14	TRBJ1-2	NA	CASSQSPRVGYGYTF	TGTGCCAGCAGCCAATCCCCTCGGGTTGGATATGGCTACACCTTC
many	TRBV7-9	TRBJ2-1	NA	CASSPQGNNEQFF	TGTGCCAGCAGCCCACAGGGTAATAATGAGCAGTTCTTC
many	TRBV4-3	TRBJ2-7	NA	CASSQSRDFSYEQYF	TGCGCCAGCAGCCAATCCCGGGACTTCTCCTACGAGCAGTACTTC
many	TRBV10-3	TRBJ1-1	NA	CAISELPGNTEAFF	TGTGCCATCAGTGAGCTGCCTGGGAACACTGAAGCTTTCTTT
many	TRBV2	TRBJ2-7	NA	CASVNQGRQYEQYF	TGTGCCAGCGTCAACCAGGGGAGGCAATACGAGCAGTACTTC
many	TRBV11-3	TRBJ1-5	NA	CASSFGGSNQPQHF	TGTGCCAGCAGCTTCGGGGGGAGCAATCAGCCCCAGCATTTT
few	TRBV7-2	TRBJ2-7	TRBD2	CASSESGRLSYEQYF	TGTGCCAGCAGCGAAAGCGGGAGGCTTTCCTACGAGCAGTACTTC